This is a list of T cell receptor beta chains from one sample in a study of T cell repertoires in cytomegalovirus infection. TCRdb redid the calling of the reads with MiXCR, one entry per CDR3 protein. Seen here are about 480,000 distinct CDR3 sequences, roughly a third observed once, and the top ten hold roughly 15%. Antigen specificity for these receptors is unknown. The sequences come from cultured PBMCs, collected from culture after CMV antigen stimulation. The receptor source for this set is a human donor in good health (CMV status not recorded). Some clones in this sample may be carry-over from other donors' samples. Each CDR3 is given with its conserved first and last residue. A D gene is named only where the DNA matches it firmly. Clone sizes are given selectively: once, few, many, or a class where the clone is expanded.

TGTGCCAGTAGTATTCTAGCGGGCGGTAGCACAGATACGCAGTATTTT CASSILAGGSTDTQYF few TRBJ2-3 TRBD2 TRBV19 16
TGTGCCAGCAGCTTCTATGTGGACAGCCAGTACTTC CASSFYVDSQYF . TRBJ2-4 . TRBV7-9 12
TGTGCCAGCAGCTCTCAAAGACAGTTTATGGGAGAGACCCAGTACTTC CASSSQRQFMGETQYF few TRBJ2-5 . TRBV11-2 16
TGCGCCAGCAGCCGCCAAATGACAGGGGGTAATGAAAAACTGTTTTTT CASSRQMTGGNEKLFF . TRBJ1-4 TRBD1 TRBV4-1 16
TGTGCCAGCAGTCCAGCCCAGGGGGATGAAAAACTGTTTTTT CASSPAQGDEKLFF . TRBJ1-4 TRBD1 TRBV12-3/TRBV12-4 14
TGTGCCTGGATTCCCGGGTCTTATAGCGCGGAGCAGTTCTTC CAWIPGSYSAEQFF . TRBJ2-1 . TRBV30 14
TGTGCCACCAGTGATAAGCAGTTGACCCAGTACTTC CATSDKQLTQYF . TRBJ2-5 . TRBV24-1 12
TGCAGTGCCCCTTGGACAGGGTCGGGCGCTGAAGCTTTCTTT CSAPWTGSGAEAFF . TRBJ1-1 TRBD1 TRBV20-1 14
TGTGCCAGTAGACACCTACAGGGATCGGAGACCCAGTACTTC CASRHLQGSETQYF few TRBJ2-5 . TRBV19 14
TGTGCCAGCAGTAGGGGGAACGAGCAGTACTTC CASSRGNEQYF few TRBJ2-7 . TRBV7-8 11
TGTGCCAGCAGCTTAGAGGGGCGGTCAGATACGCAGTATTTT CASSLEGRSDTQYF many TRBJ2-3 . TRBV7-2 14
TGCGCCAGCAGCTCCGACAGGGGACGGAGCACCGGGGAGCTGTTTTTT CASSSDRGRSTGELFF . TRBJ2-2 TRBD1 TRBV5-1 16
TGTGCCAGCAGTTACAGTGGGGACACTGAAGCTTTCTTT CASSYSGDTEAFF few TRBJ1-1 . TRBV12-3/TRBV12-4 13
TGTGCCAGCAGCCCCACGAGATACTATGGCTACACCTTC CASSPTRYYGYTF few TRBJ1-2 . TRBV7-8 13